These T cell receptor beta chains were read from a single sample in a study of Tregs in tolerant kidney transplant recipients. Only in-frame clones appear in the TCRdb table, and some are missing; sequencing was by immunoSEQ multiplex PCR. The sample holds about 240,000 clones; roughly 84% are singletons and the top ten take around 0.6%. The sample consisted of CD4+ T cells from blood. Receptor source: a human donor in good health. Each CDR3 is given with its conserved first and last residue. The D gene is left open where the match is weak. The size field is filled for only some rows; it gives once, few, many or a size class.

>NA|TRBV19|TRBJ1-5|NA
TGTGCCAGTACCCATGTTACGGGCAATCAGCCCCAGCATTTT
CASTHVTGNQPQHF
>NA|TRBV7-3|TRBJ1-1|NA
TGTGCCAGCAGCCTAACTCCCGATGTTATGAACACTGAAGCTTTCTTT
CASSLTPDVMNTEAFF
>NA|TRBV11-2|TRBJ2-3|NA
TGTGCCAGCAGCCGAACAGATACGCAGTATTTT
CASSRTDTQYF
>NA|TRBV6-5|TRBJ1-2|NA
TGTGCCAGCAGTTACCTAGGGGATGGCTACACCTTC
CASSYLGDGYTF
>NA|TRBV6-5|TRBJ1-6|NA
TGTGCCAGCAGTTCCCAGGTTGGGGCCTATAATTCACCCCTCCACTTT
CASSSQVGAYNSPLHF
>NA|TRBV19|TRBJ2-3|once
TGTGCCAGTAGTATTCGGGCGGAAAGCACAGATACGCAGTATTTT
CASSIRAESTDTQYF
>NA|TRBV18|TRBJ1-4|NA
TGTGCCAGCTCACCACGGAAAGGAGGCGCAACTAATGAAAAACTGTTTTTT
CASSPRKGGATNEKLFF
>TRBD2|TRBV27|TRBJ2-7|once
TGTGCCAGCAGTTTACGCTACAGGACTAGCGGGGGATCCTACGAGCAGTACTTC
CASSLRYRTSGGSYEQYF
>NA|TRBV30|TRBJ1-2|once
TGTGCCTGGCTCAGGGGTCAGATGTATGGCTACACCTTC
CAWLRGQMYGYTF
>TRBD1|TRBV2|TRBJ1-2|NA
TGTGCCAGCAGTCAGACACAGGGGCGTTATTATGGCTACACCTTC
CASSQTQGRYYGYTF
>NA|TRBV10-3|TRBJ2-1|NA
TGTGCCATCAGTGAGGAGGGCTACAATGAGCAGTTCTTC
CAISEEGYNEQFF
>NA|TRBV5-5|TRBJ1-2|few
TGTGCCAGCAGCCACAACAGGGCGGCGGCTAGCTATGGCTACACCTTC
CASSHNRAAASYGYTF
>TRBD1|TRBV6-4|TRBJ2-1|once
TGTGCCAGCAGTCACAGGGGTGGGAATGAGCAGTTCTTC
CASSHRGGNEQFF